This entry describes one TCR beta chain. This sample is drawn from a study of T cell clusters in autoimmune cytopenias. Tens of thousands of genome equivalents of blood DNA were amplified for TRB. The CDR3 consists of 12 residues. One tube held mixed TRB-A and TRB-B primer pools for touch-down PCR. Each CDR3 protein gets one entry in TCRdb, which reprocessed the multiplex PCR reads and gives no DNA. The sample data list about 12,000 distinct CDR3 sequences. These sequences were also reported in another study, on T cell repertoires in aging, cancer and after chemotherapy.

The rearrangement links TRBV12-3 or TRBV12-4 to TRBJ2-5. This TCR derives from a human donor in good health. Sample: peripheral blood. CDR3 residues: CASSKRQETQYF.